Sequencing of this T cell receptor (beta chain) was carried out in a study of T cell changes during pregnancy in multiple sclerosis. CDR1 and CDR2 (germline): MNHNS, SASEGT. The CDR3 is 14 residues long. Trimming at V came to 4 bases and at J to 3 bases, leaving 6 bases not matched to a gene. The protocol was immunoSEQ multiplex PCR, while the TCRdb copy is restricted to in-frame clones and leaves out a portion. The sample contains roughly 27,000 clones, more than 80% of which appear only once. The chain carries TRBV6-1 and TRBJ2-7, with 7 positions matching TRBD1. This receptor was identified in a female donor with multiple sclerosis, enrolled in a pregnancy study. The starting material was CD4+ T cells from peripheral blood mononuclear cells, obtained in the first trimester of pregnancy. The CDR3 DNA reads as TGTGCCAGCAGTGGCGACAGGGTAGTCTACGAGCAGTACTTC. Its translation: CASSGDRVVYEQYF.